This record concerns one T cell receptor (beta chain) sequence. This record comes from a study of T cells after somatic rescue of genetic block. Deletions cut 8 bases from V and 4 bases from J, with 8 bases between. Germline CDR1 is MDHEN and CDR2 is SYDVKM. The CDR3 is 11 amino acids. The protocol was immunoSEQ multiplex PCR, while the TCRdb copy is restricted to in-frame clones and leaves out a portion. The table lists about 67,000 clones, 92% of them singletons. V gene TRBV28 combines with J gene TRBJ1-1, with no clear D. Sequencing was carried out using peripheral blood mononuclear cells (PBMCs). The receptor comes from a man between 40 and 49 years old. The CDR3 sequence: CASGEATEAFF. The CDR3, as DNA: TGTGCCAGCGGGGAGGCCACTGAAGCTTTCTTT. The variable domain in full, with the rest retrieved from reference TRBV28 and TRBJ1-1, is DVKVTQSSRYLVKRTGEKVFLECVQDMDHENMFWYRQDPGLGLRLIYFSYDVKMKEKGDIPEGYSVSREKKERFSLILESASTNQTSMYLCASGEATEAFFGQGTRLTVV.